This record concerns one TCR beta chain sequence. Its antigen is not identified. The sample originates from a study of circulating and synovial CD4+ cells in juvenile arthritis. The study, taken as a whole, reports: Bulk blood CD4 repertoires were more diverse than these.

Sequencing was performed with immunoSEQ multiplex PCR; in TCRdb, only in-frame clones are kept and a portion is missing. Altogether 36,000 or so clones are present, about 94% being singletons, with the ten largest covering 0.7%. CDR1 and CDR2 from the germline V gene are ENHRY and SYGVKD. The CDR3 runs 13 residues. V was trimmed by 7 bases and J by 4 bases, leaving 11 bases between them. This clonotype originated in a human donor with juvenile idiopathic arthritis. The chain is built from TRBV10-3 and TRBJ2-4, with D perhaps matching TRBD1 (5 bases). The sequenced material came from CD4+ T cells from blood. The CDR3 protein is CAIMGHEKNIQYF. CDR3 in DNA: TGTGCCATCATGGGGCACGAGAAAAACATTCAGTACTTC.